Sequencing of this TCR beta chain was carried out in a study of T cells in tuberculosis. The wider study: T cells were selected with CD1B tetramers loaded with glucose monomycolate. A South African cohort included IGRA-negative adolescents, latently infected IGRA-positive adolescents and adults with active tuberculosis. Blood was taken before or within 7 days of anti-tuberculosis therapy.

Time point indicated: new active TB diagnosis, blood taken before or within 7 days of starting treatment. On this clone: Its antigen is unknown.

Study findings and constraints: The TCR-beta difference was not significant; alpha differences partly reflected length.

The table came from immunoSEQ multiplex PCR; TCRdb's copy has only in-frame clones and leaves some out. Among about 40,000 clones listed, roughly 95% were seen once. This TCR was recovered from an adult with tuberculosis. The specimen was PBMCs, collected at tuberculosis diagnosis.

CDR3 DNA sequence: TGTGCCAGGGAGCCGGGACAGGGTAGACCCGAGCAGTACTTC. Translation: CAREPGQGRPEQYF. The chain recombines TRBV19 with TRBJ2-7, with 9 bases identical to TRBD1. CDR1 and CDR2 from the germline V gene are LNHDA and SQIVND (reference sequence). With 9 bases clipped from V and 6 bases from J, the junction kept 12 bases outside the gene matches. The CDR3 has 14 residues.